This T cell receptor (beta chain) appears in the sequencing data of a study of blood T cell repertoires in COVID-19. Trimming took 7 bases from V and 8 from J, leaving 17 bases between them. CDR3 length: 13 residues. In germline, CDR1 is SQVTM, CDR2 ANQGSEA. The data were produced by immunoSEQ multiplex PCR, yet TCRdb's version contains in-frame clones alone and is incomplete. The sample shows roughly 70,000 clones, approximately 89% of them seen only once. The V and J genes are TRBV29-1 and TRBJ1-4, with D perhaps TRBD1 (6 bases). Sequences were obtained from peripheral blood. The source is a man aged 60 to 75 with acute or convalescent COVID-19. CDR3 nucleotides: TGCAGCGCAGGTTCAGGGGCGAGGGAAAAACTGTTTTTT. Translated, it gives CSAGSGAREKLFF.